Below, 14 T cell receptor beta chains from the same sample are listed, as sequenced in a study of T-cell memory formation after mild COVID-19 (dated by TCRdb to about 2021). Library preparation used 5' RACE. Sequencing took place on an Illumina NovaSeq 6000. In TCRdb, the public reads were trimmed at Q25 with fastp and aligned with MiXCR, with productive beta chains retained. Every entry covers one CDR3 protein and lists the most common genes and DNA from its rows. Counted in this sample were around 200,000 distinct CDR3 sequences; around 30% of them appeared once. About 10% of the sample belongs to the ten largest clones. The specimen was PBMCs or a T cell subset sorted from them (not recorded which). The receptors derive from an adult woman who had mild COVID-19 (a few samples of this study predate the infection). The sample titles of this study are shuffled in the database, so cell type and time point are left out; the donor was told from shared clones.

The chain uses TRBV12-3 or TRBV12-4 and TRBJ2-2, with D possibly TRBD1 on 5 matching bases. The CDR3 is made up of 14 amino acids. V dropped 6 bases and J dropped 3 bases, with 11 bases sitting between them. In nucleotides, the CDR3 is TGTGCCAGCAGCGACAGCATACACACCGGGGAGCTGTTTTTT. Translation gives CASSDSIHTGELFF.

The chain uses TRBV20-1 and TRBJ1-5; D gene unclear. V was pared by 5 bases and J by 0 bases, with 14 bases between. The germline CDR1 and CDR2 sequences are DFQATT and SNEGSKA (reference sequence). This CDR3 region has 15 residues. CDR3 nucleotide sequence: TGCAGTGCTCCCGAAAGGCTTAATAGCAATCAGCCCCAGCATTTT. This encodes CSAPERLNSNQPQHF.

The CDR3 sequence: CASSFSGGATEAFF. The CDR3 DNA reads TGTGCCAGCAGCTTTAGTGGGGGCGCCACTGAAGCTTTCTTT. J is TRBJ1-1 and V is TRBV5-5, with D possibly being TRBD1 (6 bases). V lost 2 bases to trimming and J lost 4 bases, with 12 bases between them. This CDR3 is built from 14 residues. Germline lookup yields CDR1 SGHKS and CDR2 YYEKEE (reference sequence).

The chain has TRBV11-3 and TRBJ2-1, with D possibly called TRBD1 or TRBD2 (5 bases each). V was cut by 3 bases and J by 7 bases, with 13 bases left in between. CDR1 is SGHNT and CDR2 is YENEEA in the germline V gene. CDR3 size: 14 residues. CDR3 sequence reads: CASSLEGTRNEQFF. Here the CDR3 DNA reads TGTGCCAGCAGCTTGGAAGGGACGAGAAATGAGCAGTTCTTC.

The CDR3 nucleotides read TGCGCCAGCAGCTTGGCTTCCCTCAACGAGCAGTACTTC. Translation gives CASSLASLNEQYF. V usage is TRBV5-1 and J usage is TRBJ2-7; D remains ambiguous. The V gene's germline CDR1 is SGHRS and CDR2 YFSETQ. Deletions cut 0 bases from V and 5 bases from J, with 9 bases between. The CDR3 has 13 residues.

The gene calls are TRBV5-1 and TRBJ2-2; D gene ambiguous. V lost 1 base, J lost 2 bases, and 9 bases lay in between. The CDR3 is made up of 15 amino acids. Per the germline V gene, CDR1 is SGHRS and CDR2 is YFSETQ. The CDR3 spells CASSLYSLNTGELFF. The CDR3 DNA follows: TGCGCCAGCAGCTTGTACAGCCTCAACACCGGGGAGCTGTTTTTT.

In its sample, this clonotype was seen a few times. The V call is TRBV6-6, the J call TRBJ1-2, with D unresolved. V shed 6 bases and J shed 0 bases, with 14 bases lying between them. CDR1 and CDR2 from the germline V gene are MNHNY and SVGAGI (reference sequence). The CDR3 has 15 amino acids. CDR3: CASSQTRATNYGYTF. CDR3 coding DNA: TGTGCCAGCAGCCAAACGAGGGCCACTAACTATGGCTACACCTTC.

The chain recombines TRBV10-3 with TRBJ2-1, with TRBD2 matching over 8 bases. This CDR3 has 15 residues. Germline trimming cut 8 bases from V and 3 bases from J; bases unmatched to any gene: 9. Germline CDR1 and CDR2: ENHRY and SYGVKD. The CDR3 sequence: CAIRGSGEHYNEQFF. In DNA, the CDR3 is TGTGCCATCCGGGGTAGCGGGGAACACTACAATGAGCAGTTCTTC.

The chain has TRBV27 and TRBJ2-3; 7 bases fit TRBD1. Germline loops: CDR1 MNHEY, CDR2 SMNVEV (reference sequence). J lost 0 bases, V lost 4 bases, and 4 bases had no gene match. This CDR3 has 15 amino acids. CDR3 coding DNA: TGTGCCAGCAGTTCGGGACAGTGGAGCACAGATACGCAGTATTTT. It is translated as CASSSGQWSTDTQYF.

This clonotype occurred many times. This chain uses TRBV9 with TRBJ2-3; 8 bases fit TRBD2. The V gene end was trimmed by 3 bases and the J gene end by 6 bases; junction bases not matched to a gene: 18. Germline V gene data show CDR1 as SGDLS and CDR2 as YYNGEE. This CDR3 has 18 amino acids. In DNA, the CDR3 is TGTGCCAGCAGCGCCCACACTTCGACGGGAGGGCTGTCGGATACGCAGTATTTT. This gives the protein CASSAHTSTGGLSDTQYF.

The J gene is TRBJ1-2, the V gene TRBV7-9; D might be TRBD1 (5 bases). There are 14 residues in the CDR3. Looked up from germline, CDR1 is SEHNR and CDR2 is FQNEAQ (reference sequence). V was cut by 4 bases and J by 2 bases, with 11 bases left in between. Here the CDR3 reads CASSWVGQNYGYTF. CDR3 DNA sequence: TGTGCCAGCAGCTGGGTAGGACAAAACTATGGCTACACCTTC.

This chain uses TRBV21-1 with TRBJ2-7; the table's D call, TRBD2, has no DNA check behind it. TRBV21-1 is given as a pseudogene. The CDR3 spans 13 residues. The CDR3 spells CASSEGFRPLQDF. As DNA, the CDR3 is TGTGCCAGCAGCGAGGGCTTCAGGCCCCTCCAAGACTTC.

The J gene is TRBJ2-2, the V gene TRBV7-9, with unresolved D. This CDR3 has 14 residues. Germline V CDR1 and CDR2: SEHNR, FQNEAQ (reference sequence). V lost 5 bases to trimming and J lost 6 bases, with 13 bases between them. In nucleotides, the CDR3 is TGTGCCAGCAGCACTCGGACGACGTCCGGGGAGCTGTTTTTT. As protein: CASSTRTTSGELFF.

This chain uses TRBV10-3 with TRBJ2-3; 9 bases match TRBD1. Germline V gene sequence: CDR1 ENHRY, CDR2 SYGVKD. CDR3 length equals 14 residues. Trimming took 10 bases from V and 6 from J; bases not matched to a gene: 11. CDR3 protein: CATAGTGPSDTQYF. CDR3 in DNA: TGTGCCACCGCCGGGACAGGGCCTTCCGATACGCAGTATTTT.